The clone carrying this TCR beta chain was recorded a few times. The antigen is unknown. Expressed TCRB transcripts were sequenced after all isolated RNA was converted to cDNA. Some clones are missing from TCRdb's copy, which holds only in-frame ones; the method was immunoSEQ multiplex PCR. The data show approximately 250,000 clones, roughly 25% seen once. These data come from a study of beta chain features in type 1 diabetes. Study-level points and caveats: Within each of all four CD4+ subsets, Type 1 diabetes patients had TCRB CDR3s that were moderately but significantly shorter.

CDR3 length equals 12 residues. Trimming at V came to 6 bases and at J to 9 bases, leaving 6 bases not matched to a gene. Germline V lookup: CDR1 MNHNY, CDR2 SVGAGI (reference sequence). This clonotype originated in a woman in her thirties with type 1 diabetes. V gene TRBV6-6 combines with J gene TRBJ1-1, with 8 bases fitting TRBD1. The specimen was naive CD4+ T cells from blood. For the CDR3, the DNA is TGTGCCAGCAGCTTCCGGGACAGGAAAGCTTTCTTT. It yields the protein CASSFRDRKAFF.